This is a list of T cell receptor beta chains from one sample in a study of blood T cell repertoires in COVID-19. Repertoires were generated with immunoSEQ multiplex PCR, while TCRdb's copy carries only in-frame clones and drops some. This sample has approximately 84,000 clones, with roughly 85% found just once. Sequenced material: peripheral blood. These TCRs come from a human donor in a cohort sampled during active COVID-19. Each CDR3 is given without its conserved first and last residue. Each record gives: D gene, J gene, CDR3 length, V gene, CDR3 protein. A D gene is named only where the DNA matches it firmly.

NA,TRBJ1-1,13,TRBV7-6,ASSPWTVGDTEAF
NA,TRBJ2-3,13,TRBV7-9,ASSPRLADTDTQY
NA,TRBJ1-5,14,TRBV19,ASSTQGYNGNQPQH
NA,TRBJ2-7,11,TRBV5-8,ASSLTGPYEQY
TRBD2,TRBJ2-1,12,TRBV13,ASRPGGRRREQF
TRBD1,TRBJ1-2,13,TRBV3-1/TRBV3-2,ASSQVQGGIVGYT
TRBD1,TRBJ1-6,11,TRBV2,ATLTGANSPLH
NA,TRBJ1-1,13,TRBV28,ASSQRFGTRVIAF
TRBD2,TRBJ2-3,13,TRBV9,ASSASGRYTDTQY
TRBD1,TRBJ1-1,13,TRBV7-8,ASSSGTGTNTEAF
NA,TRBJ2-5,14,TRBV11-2,ASSLGGRPGEETQY
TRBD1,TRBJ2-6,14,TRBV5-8,ASSGGQTWGANVLT
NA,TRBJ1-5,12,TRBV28,ASSLWGAGQPQH
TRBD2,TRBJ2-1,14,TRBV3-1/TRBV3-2,ASSQGASGGAGEQF
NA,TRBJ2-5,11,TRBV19,ASRTLQGETQY
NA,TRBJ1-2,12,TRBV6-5,ASSYSGIDYGYT
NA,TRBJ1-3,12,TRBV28,ASKPTGMTNTIY
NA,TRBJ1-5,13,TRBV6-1,ASSEIRQANQPQH
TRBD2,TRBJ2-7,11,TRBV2,ARATSGTNEQY